In its sample, the clone carrying this T cell receptor beta chain was seen many times. The data are from a study of spatial heterogeneity in lung cancer. Each CDR3 protein gets one entry after TCRdb re-called the 5' RACE reads with MiXCR. Among 60,000 to 90,000 distinct CDR3 sequences listed, 8% were seen once. Time point specified: sample taken at primary tumor resection. Extraction of whole RNA from tumor, nontumor lung or frozen PBMC preceded unsorted sequencing. V lost 3 bases, J lost 2 bases, and 9 bases lay in between. The CDR3 totals 14 residues. CDR1 is ENHRY, CDR2 SYGVKD, per germline. V is TRBV10-3 and J is TRBJ2-3; no clear D. This specimen consisted of PBMCs, obtained at surgery. The clonotype comes from a male donor with early-stage non-small cell lung cancer. The CDR3 is CAISERGSTDTQYF. The CDR3 nucleotides read TGTGCCATCAGTGAACGCGGTTCCACAGATACGCAGTATTTT.